This TCR beta chain is from a study of T cell responses to AZD1222 COVID-19 vaccine. Trimming pared 4 bases from V and 4 bases from J, leaving 11 bases between. Germline-derived CDR1 and CDR2 are SGHNT and YYREEE (reference sequence). There are 13 residues in the CDR3. Measured with immunoSEQ multiplex PCR; TCRdb has only the in-frame clones, and not every one. The table lists some 120,000 clones, 80% to 90% of them singletons. The gene calls are TRBV5-4 and TRBJ1-2; D remains ambiguous. The receptor comes from an adult in good health. The sample here was peripheral blood, taken on day 0 of AZD1222 vaccination. The CDR3 is CASSQRGGYGYTF. The CDR3 DNA follows: TGTGCCAGCAGCCAGCGGGGAGGCTATGGCTACACCTTC.